The 23 T cell receptor beta chains below were found in one sample sequenced in a study of CD8+CD57+ T cells in acquired aplastic anemia. All patients picked for sequencing had shown, by flow cytometry, an expansion of CD8+CD57+ cells. Profiles of TCR beta VDJ and CDR3 were generated from a genomic DNA template. TCRdb used MiXCR to reprocess the reads, holding one entry per CDR3 protein. The table has under 350,000 distinct CDR3 sequences, 45% to 65% seen once. Sequencing was done on a sample of sorted CD4+, CD8+, or CD8+CD57+ T cells (not recorded which) from PBMCs. These receptors all stem from a human donor with aplastic anemia.

In its sample, this clonotype was seen a few times. The chain combines TRBV24-1 with TRBJ2-7; D is undetermined. The V gene lost 3 bases and the J gene lost 4 bases, with 6 bases spanning the gap. Germline loops: CDR1 KGHDR, CDR2 SFDVKD. CDR3 size: 12 residues. The CDR3 is CATSDGPYEQYF. The CDR3 region has the DNA TGTGCCACCAGTGATGGACCGTACGAGCAGTACTTC.

The chain couples TRBV7-6 to TRBJ2-2; TRBD1 is a possible D gene (5 bases). Per the germline V gene, CDR1 is SGHVS and CDR2 is FNYEAQ. The V end was cut by 1 base, the J end by 8 bases, with 14 bases between. This CDR3 has 15 residues. CDR3 DNA: TGTGCCAGCAGCTTAGGGACAAGGTGGACAGGGGAGCTGTTTTTT. This encodes CASSLGTRWTGELFF.

This clonotype was seen repeatedly, ten times or more. The genes are TRBV7-2 and TRBJ2-3; 10 bases agree with TRBD2. The germline gives CDR1 SGHTA, CDR2 FQGNSA. The ends lost 1 base at V and 7 bases at J; junction bases unmatched: 11. The CDR3 length is 17 residues. CDR3 nucleotides: TGTGCCAGCAGCTTAGTTCTAGCGGGAGATTTTGGTAATACGCAGTATTTT. This sequence encodes CASSLVLAGDFGNTQYF.

The J gene is TRBJ1-6, the V gene TRBV12-3 or TRBV12-4; the D is unclear. The CDR3 is 15 residues long. Trimming cost V 5 bases and J 8 bases, with 16 bases left between them. CDR3: CASSPKRVGDSPLHF. Written as DNA, the CDR3 is TGTGCCAGCAGTCCCAAGAGGGTCGGGGATTCACCCCTCCACTTT.

For this clonotype: This CDR3 fails to terminate in the conserved phenylalanine or tryptophan, so it likely reflects a read error. The limits of the CDR3 on the DNA are not certain, so only TCRdb's listed CDR3 is given. The V and J genes are TRBV18 and TRBJ1-2; TRBD1 is the table's D call, not checked against the DNA. In germline, CDR1 is KGHSH, CDR2 LQKENI. Termini included, the CDR3 measures 18 amino acids. CDR3 amino acids: CASSPFSSGPRQGESFGV.

The chain links TRBV7-8 to TRBJ1-6; the D is unclear. V lost 2 bases, J lost 1 base, and 12 bases lay in between. The CDR3 has 17 amino acids. Per the germline V gene, CDR1 is SGHVS and CDR2 is FQNEAQ. CDR3 sequence: CASSLKGRASYNSPLHF. CDR3 in DNA: TGTGCCAGCAGCTTAAAAGGGCGCGCGTCCTATAATTCACCCCTCCACTTT.

CDR3 in DNA: TGTGCCAGCAGCCCGCTCAACCTACTAGCGGGGGTTTACAATGAGCAGTTCTTC. It specifies CASSPLNLLAGVYNEQFF. The chain links TRBV7-9 to TRBJ2-5, with TRBD2 matching over 11 bases. Gene TRBJ2-1 matches the end of the DNA better, so the J call may be wrong. CDR1 is SEHNR and CDR2 is FQNEAQ in the germline V gene (reference sequence). There are 18 residues in the CDR3.

This clonotype appeared many times. The chain is built from TRBV7-8 and TRBJ2-5, with no clear D. The CDR3 extends over 11 amino acids. With 6 bases removed from V and 2 bases from J, the gap between germline ends came to 4 bases. CDR1 and CDR2 (germline): SGHVS, FQNEAQ. Here the CDR3 reads CASRIQETQYF. In DNA form, the CDR3 reads TGTGCCAGCAGGATTCAAGAGACCCAGTACTTC.

This clonotype was seen a few times. This CDR3 is CATSRAIGLAGTDTQYF. The DNA for the CDR3 is TGTGCCACCAGCAGAGCCATCGGACTAGCGGGCACAGATACGCAGTATTTT. V and J are TRBV15 and TRBJ2-3; 10 bases are a match to TRBD2. Per the germline V gene, CDR1 is LNHNV and CDR2 is YYDKDF (reference sequence). J gave up 1 base and V 1 base, and 5 bases lay outside the gene matches. The CDR3 covers 17 residues.

The chain recombines TRBV28 with TRBJ2-1; 11 positions agree with TRBD2. This CDR3 has 16 amino acids. J lost 9 bases, V lost 2 bases, and 9 bases had no gene match. CDR1 and CDR2 (germline): MDHEN, SYDVKM. The CDR3, as DNA: TGTGCCAGCAGTTTAAAGGCTAGCGGGAGGAGGGGTGAGCAGTTCTTC. Translating gives CASSLKASGRRGEQFF.

This clonotype was counted at least ten times. The chain couples TRBV28 to TRBJ2-6, with D perhaps matching TRBD2 (7 bases). The CDR3 consists of 17 residues. Trimming pared 8 bases from V and 1 base from J, leaving 18 bases between. Per the germline V gene, CDR1 is MDHEN and CDR2 is SYDVKM. CDR3 region: CASCLGGGLSGANVLTF. CDR3 DNA sequence: TGTGCCAGCTGCCTGGGGGGGGGCTTGTCTGGGGCCAACGTCCTGACTTTC.

The rearrangement uses TRBV7-6 and TRBJ2-5; D possibly corresponds to TRBD2 (6 bases). Per germline, CDR1 SGHVS and CDR2 FNYEAQ. Trimming removed 4 bases at V and 3 bases at J, with 12 bases between. The CDR3 totals 14 residues. The CDR3 DNA sequence: TGTGCCAGCAGCTCCACCCCGGGAGAAGAGACCCAGTACTTC. This gives the protein CASSSTPGEETQYF.

This clonotype was seen at least ten times. This sequence joins TRBV2 and TRBJ2-2, with 10 nucleotides matching TRBD1. Germline CDR1 reads SNHLY; CDR2 reads FYNNEI. V was clipped by 6 bases and J by 0 bases; unmatched bases: 4. The CDR3 covers 16 residues. CDR3 in DNA: TGTGCCAGCAGGCCCGGGACAGGGGCGAACACCGGGGAGCTGTTTTTT. This sequence encodes CASRPGTGANTGELFF.

This chain connects TRBV9 to TRBJ2-7, with 8 bases matching TRBD1. The CDR3 loop spans 14 amino acids. The V and J ends lost 0 bases and 6 bases, in that order; junction bases with no gene match: 5. Germline V gives CDR1 SGDLS, CDR2 YYNGEE. For the CDR3, the DNA is TGTGCCAGCAGCGTAGGAAGTGGACAGGGCGAGCAGTACTTC. It is translated as CASSVGSGQGEQYF.

In its sample, this clonotype was seen a few times. The chain carries TRBV11-1 and TRBJ2-1, with a weak D call TRBD1 (6 bases). Germline V gene sequence: CDR1 SGHAT, CDR2 FQDESV (reference sequence). The CDR3 runs to 16 residues. Between the trimmed V and J ends, which lost 8 bases and 0 bases, there was a span of 17 bases. In nucleotides, the CDR3 is TGTGCCAGCTCGGCCGGACAGTCCGGCTCCTACAATGAGCAGTTCTTC. It is translated as CASSAGQSGSYNEQFF.

The gene calls are TRBV10-3 and TRBJ2-2; TRBD2 agrees at 10 bases. CDR3 length equals 15 residues. With 3 bases clipped from V and 3 bases from J, the junction kept 1 base outside the gene matches. CDR1 ENHRY and CDR2 SYGVKD come from the germline V gene. The CDR3 DNA reads as TGTGCCATCAGTGATCTAGCGGGAGACACCGGGGAGCTGTTTTTT. Residues: CAISDLAGDTGELFF.

The chain recombines TRBV10-3 with TRBJ2-7; no definite D call. V was cut by 10 bases and J by 1 base, with 20 bases left in between. Germline V gene data show CDR1 as ENHRY and CDR2 as SYGVKD. This CDR3 contains 15 residues. CDR3 protein: CASSQWQAGSYEQYF. DNA of the CDR3: TGTGCCAGCAGCCAATGGCAGGCCGGTTCCTACGAGCAGTACTTC.

This chain connects TRBV7-2 to TRBJ2-1; 16 bases are shared with TRBD2. V lost 6 bases to trimming and J lost 0 bases; unmatched junction nucleotides: 2. The length of the CDR3 is 17 residues. From germline, CDR1 is SGHTA and CDR2 FQGNSA. The CDR3 is CASRGLAGGVSYNEQFF. The DNA for the CDR3 is TGTGCCAGCAGGGGACTAGCGGGAGGGGTCTCCTACAATGAGCAGTTCTTC.

This chain connects TRBV24-1 to TRBJ2-1; 13 bases map to TRBD2. Germline V gene sequence: CDR1 KGHDR, CDR2 SFDVKD. This CDR3 has 19 amino acids. Trimming cost V 3 bases and J 6 bases; bases outside gene matches: 13. CDR3 sequence: CATSDPNLTGTSGTNEQFF. The CDR3, as DNA: TGTGCCACCAGTGATCCAAATCTTACGGGGACTAGCGGGACCAATGAGCAGTTCTTC.

The chain links TRBV19 to TRBJ2-1; D is undetermined. V lost 2 bases, J lost 5 bases, and 4 bases lay in between. The CDR3 consists of 12 residues. The germline CDR1 and CDR2 sequences are LNHDA and SQIVND (reference sequence). CDR3 in amino acids: CASSILHNEQFF. CDR3 in DNA: TGTGCCAGTAGTATATTACACAATGAGCAGTTCTTC.

The CDR3 DNA reads as TGTGCCAGCAGCTTTATCGGGGGTACCTACGAGCAGTACTTC. Protein product: CASSFIGGTYEQYF. The chain carries TRBV7-9 and TRBJ2-7; TRBD2 is a possible D gene (6 bases). The germline V gene has CDR1 SEHNR and CDR2 FQNEAQ (reference sequence). The CDR3 length is 14 residues. V gave up 3 bases and J gave up 2 bases, with 11 bases separating them.

This clonotype was seen a handful of times. V usage is TRBV19 and J usage is TRBJ2-2; D might be TRBD2 (5 bases). V shed 7 bases and J shed 7 bases, with 10 bases lying between them. This CDR3 spans 12 amino acids. The V gene's germline CDR1 is LNHDA and CDR2 SQIVND (reference sequence). The CDR3 bases are TGTGCCAGTACGGAAGGAGGCGGGGAGCTGTTTTTT. It is translated as CASTEGGGELFF.

Concerning this clonotype: Sequence at one end of the junction differs from germline and may be a read error. This chain connects TRBV20-1 to TRBJ2-7; 12 positions match TRBD2. This CDR3 is built from 14 residues. Germline V gene data show CDR1 as DFQATT and CDR2 as SNEGSKA (reference sequence). The chain's CDR3 is CSARTSGRSYEQYF. In nucleotides, the CDR3 is TGCAGTGCTAGGACTAGCGGGAGATCCTACGAGCAGTATTTC.